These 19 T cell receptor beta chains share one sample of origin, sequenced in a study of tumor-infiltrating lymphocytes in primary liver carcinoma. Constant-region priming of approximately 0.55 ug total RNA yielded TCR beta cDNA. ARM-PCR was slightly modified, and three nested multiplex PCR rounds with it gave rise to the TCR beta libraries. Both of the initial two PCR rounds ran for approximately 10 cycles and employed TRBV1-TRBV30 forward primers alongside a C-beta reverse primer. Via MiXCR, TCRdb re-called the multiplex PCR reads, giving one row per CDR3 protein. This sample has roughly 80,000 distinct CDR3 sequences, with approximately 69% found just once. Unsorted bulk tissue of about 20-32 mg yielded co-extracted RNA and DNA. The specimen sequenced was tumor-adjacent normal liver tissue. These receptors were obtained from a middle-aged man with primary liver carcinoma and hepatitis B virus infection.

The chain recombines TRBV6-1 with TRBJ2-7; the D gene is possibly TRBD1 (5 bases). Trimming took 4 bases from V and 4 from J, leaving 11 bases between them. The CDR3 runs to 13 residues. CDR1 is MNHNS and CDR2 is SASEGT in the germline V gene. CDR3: CASSGHRRYEQYF. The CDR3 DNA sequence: TGTGCCAGCAGTGGGCACAGGCGGTACGAGCAGTACTTC.

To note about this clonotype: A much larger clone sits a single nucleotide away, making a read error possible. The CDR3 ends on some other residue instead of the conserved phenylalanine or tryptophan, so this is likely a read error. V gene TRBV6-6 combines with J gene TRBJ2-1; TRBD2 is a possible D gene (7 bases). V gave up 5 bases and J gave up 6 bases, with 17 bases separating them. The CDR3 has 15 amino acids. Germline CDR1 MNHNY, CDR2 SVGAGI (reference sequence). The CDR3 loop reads CASSPRGGRGNEQFL. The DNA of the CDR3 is TGTGCCAGCAGTCCCAGGGGAGGGAGGGGCAATGAGCAGTTCCTC.

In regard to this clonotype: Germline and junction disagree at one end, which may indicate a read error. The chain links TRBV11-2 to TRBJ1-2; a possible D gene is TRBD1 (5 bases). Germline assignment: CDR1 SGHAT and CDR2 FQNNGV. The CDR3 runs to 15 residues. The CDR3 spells CASSYTWGSSHGYAF. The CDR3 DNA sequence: TGTGCCAGCAGCTATACATGGGGCTCCTCCCATGGCTACGCCTTC.

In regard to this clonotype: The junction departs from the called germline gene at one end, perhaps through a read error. The CDR3 loop reads CAGSSTGLAGTVNNEQFF. CDR3 nucleotide sequence: TGCGCCGGCAGCTCTACCGGACTAGCGGGAACGGTGAACAATGAGCAGTTCTTC. The rearrangement links TRBV5-1 to TRBJ2-1, with 12 bases fitting TRBD2. The CDR3 is 18 amino acids. Germline CDR1 SGHRS, CDR2 YFSETQ.

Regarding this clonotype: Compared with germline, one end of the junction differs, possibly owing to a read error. The CDR3 DNA reads as TGCGCCAGCAGCTTGGTCGGCACAGCCTCCTACGAGAAGTACTTC. Protein sequence: CASSLVGTASYEKYF. The chain has TRBV5-1 and TRBJ2-7; D ambiguous. The CDR3 extends over 15 amino acids. CDR1 and CDR2 from the germline V gene are SGHRS and YFSETQ.

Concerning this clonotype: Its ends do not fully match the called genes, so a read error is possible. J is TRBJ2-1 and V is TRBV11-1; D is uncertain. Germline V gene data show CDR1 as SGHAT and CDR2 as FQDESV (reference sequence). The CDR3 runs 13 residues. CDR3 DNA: TGTGCCAACAGCGTTGGCCTGAACAATGAGCAGCTCTTC. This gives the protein CANSVGLNNEQLF. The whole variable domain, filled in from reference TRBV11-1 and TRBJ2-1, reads EAEVAQSPRYKITEKSQAVAFWCDPISGHATLYWYRQILGQGPELLVQFQDESVVDDSQLPKDRFSAERLKGVDSTLKIQPAELGDSAMYLCANSVGLNNEQLFGPGTRLTVL.

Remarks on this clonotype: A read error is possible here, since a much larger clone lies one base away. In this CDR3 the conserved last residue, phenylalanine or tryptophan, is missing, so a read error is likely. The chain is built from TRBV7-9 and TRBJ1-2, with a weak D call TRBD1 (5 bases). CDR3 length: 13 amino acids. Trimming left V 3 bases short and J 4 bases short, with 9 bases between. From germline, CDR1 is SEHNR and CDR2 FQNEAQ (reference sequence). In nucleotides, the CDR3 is TGTGCCAGCAGCTTTGGGGGAACCTATGGCTACACCCTC. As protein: CASSFGGTYGYTL.

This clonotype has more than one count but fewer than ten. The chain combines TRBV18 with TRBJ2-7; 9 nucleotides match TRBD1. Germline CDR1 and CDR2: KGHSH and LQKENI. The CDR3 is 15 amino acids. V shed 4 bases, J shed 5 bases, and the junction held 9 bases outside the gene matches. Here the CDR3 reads CASSLEQGASNEQYF. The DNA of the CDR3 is TGTGCCAGCTCACTGGAACAGGGGGCGTCTAACGAGCAGTACTTC.

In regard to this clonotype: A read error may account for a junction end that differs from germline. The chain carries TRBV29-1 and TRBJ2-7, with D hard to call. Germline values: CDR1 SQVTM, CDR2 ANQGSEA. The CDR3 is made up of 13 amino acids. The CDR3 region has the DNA TGCAGCGTTGCAGGCGTTCCCTCCTACGAGCAGCACTTC. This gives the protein CSVAGVPSYEQHF.

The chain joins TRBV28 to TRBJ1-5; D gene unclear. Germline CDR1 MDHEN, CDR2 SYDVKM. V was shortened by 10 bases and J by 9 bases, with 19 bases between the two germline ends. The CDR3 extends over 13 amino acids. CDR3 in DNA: TGTGCCATCTCCACAGTGCCCCGTCGGCCCCAGCATTTT. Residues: CAISTVPRRPQHF.

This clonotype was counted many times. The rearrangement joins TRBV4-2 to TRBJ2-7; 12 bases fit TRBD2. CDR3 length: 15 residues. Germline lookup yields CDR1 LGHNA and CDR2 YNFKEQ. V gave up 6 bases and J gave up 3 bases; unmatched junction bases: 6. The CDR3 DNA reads TGTGCCAGCAGTTCGAAACTAGCGGGGGGCTACGAGCAGTACTTC. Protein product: CASSSKLAGGYEQYF.

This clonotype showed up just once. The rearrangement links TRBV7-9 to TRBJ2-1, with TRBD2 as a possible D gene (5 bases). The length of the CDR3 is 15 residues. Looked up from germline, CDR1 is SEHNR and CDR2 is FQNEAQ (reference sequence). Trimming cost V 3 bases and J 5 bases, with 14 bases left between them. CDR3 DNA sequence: TGTGCCAGCAGCTTCGATCTAGCAGTCAACAATGAGCAGTTCTTC. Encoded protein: CASSFDLAVNNEQFF.

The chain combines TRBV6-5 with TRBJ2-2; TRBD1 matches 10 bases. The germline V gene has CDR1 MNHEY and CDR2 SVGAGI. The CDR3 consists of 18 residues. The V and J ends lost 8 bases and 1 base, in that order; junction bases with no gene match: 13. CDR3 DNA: TGTGCCAGCCGGAAGGGACAGGGGTTTAGGTTGAACACCGGGGAGCTGTTTTTT. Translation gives CASRKGQGFRLNTGELFF.

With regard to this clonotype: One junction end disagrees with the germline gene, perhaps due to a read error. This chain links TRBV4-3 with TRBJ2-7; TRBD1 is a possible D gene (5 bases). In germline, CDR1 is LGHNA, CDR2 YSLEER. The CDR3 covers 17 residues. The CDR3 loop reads CASSQEVTGRISHEQYF. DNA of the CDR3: TGCGCCAGCAGCCAAGAGGTCACAGGTCGAATCTCCCACGAGCAGTACTTC.

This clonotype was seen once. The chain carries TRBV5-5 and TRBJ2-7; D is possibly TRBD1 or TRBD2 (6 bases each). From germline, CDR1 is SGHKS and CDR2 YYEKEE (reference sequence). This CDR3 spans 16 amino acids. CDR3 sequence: CPNSLGLEGEAYEQYF. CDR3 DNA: TGTCCCAACAGCTTGGGTTTGGAGGGGGAGGCCTACGAGCAGTACTTC. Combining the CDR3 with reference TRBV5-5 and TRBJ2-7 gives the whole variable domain DAGVTQSPTHLIKTRGQQVTLRCSPISGHKSVSWYQQVLGQGPQFIFQYYEKEERGRGNFPDRFSARQFPNYSSELNVNALLLGDSALYLCPNSLGLEGEAYEQYFGPGTRLTVT.

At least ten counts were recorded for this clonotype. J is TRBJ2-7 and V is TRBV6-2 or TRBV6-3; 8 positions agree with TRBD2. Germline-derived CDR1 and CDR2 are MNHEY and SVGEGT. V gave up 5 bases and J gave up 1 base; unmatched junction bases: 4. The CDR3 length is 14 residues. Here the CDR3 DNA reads TGTGCCAGCAGTCCGACTAGCGCTTCCTACGAGCAGTACTTC. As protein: CASSPTSASYEQYF.

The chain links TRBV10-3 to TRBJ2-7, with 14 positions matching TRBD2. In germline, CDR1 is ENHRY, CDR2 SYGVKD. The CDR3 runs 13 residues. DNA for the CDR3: TGTGCTGTCAGGGGACTAGCGGGAGTAGAGCAGTACTTC. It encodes CAVRGLAGVEQYF.

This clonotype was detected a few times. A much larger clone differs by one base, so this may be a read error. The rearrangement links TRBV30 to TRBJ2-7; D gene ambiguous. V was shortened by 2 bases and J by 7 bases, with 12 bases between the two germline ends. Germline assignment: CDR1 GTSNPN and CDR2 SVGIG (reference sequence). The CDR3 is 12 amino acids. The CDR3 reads CAWSPRWGEQYF. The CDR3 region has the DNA TGTGCCTGGAGTCCGAGGTGGGGTGAGCAGTACTTC.

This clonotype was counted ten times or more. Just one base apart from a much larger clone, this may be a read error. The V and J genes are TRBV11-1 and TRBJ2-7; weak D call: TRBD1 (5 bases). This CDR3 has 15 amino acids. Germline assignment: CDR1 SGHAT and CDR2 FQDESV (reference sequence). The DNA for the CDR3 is TGTGCCAGCAGCTTTACCTTCGACAGTTCCTACGAGCAGTGCTTC. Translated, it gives CASSFTFDSSYEQCF.